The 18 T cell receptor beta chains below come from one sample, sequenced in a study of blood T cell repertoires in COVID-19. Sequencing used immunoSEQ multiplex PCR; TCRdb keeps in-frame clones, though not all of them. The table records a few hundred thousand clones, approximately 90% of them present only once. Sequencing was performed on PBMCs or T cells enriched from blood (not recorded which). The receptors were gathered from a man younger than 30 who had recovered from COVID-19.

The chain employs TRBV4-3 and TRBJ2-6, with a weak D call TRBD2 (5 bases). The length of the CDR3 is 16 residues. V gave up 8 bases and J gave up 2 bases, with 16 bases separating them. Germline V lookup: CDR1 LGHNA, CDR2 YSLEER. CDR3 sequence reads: CASSLRVQAGANVLTF. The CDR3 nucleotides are TGCGCCAGCTCCCTGCGGGTTCAAGCTGGGGCCAACGTCCTGACTTTC.

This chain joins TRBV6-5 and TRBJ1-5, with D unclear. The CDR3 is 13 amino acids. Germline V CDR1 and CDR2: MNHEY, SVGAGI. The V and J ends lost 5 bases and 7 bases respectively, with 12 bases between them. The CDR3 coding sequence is TGTGCCAGCAGTCCCAGGCGAGACCAGCCCCAGCATTTT. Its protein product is CASSPRRDQPQHF.

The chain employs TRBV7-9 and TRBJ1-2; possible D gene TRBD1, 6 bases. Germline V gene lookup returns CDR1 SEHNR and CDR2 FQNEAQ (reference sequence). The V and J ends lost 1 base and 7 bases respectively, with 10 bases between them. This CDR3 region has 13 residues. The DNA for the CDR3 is TGTGCCAGCAGCTTAGGAGGGGGTCGTGGCTACACCTTC. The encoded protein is CASSLGGGRGYTF.

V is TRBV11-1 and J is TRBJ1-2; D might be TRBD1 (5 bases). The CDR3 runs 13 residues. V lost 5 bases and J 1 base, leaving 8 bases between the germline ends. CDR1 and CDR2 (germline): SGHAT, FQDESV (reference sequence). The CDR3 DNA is TGTGCCAGCAGCCAAGACAGTAACTATGGCTACACCTTC. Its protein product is CASSQDSNYGYTF. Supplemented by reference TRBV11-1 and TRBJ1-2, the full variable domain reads EAEVAQSPRYKITEKSQAVAFWCDPISGHATLYWYRQILGQGPELLVQFQDESVVDDSQLPKDRFSAERLKGVDSTLKIQPAELGDSAMYLCASSQDSNYGYTFGSGTRLTVV.

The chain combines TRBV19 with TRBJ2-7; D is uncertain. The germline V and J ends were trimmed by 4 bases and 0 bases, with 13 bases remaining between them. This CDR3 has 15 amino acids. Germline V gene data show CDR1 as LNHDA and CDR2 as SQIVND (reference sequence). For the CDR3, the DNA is TGTGCCAGTAGTAACTCGGTCCTTTCCTCCTACGAGCAGTACTTC. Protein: CASSNSVLSSYEQYF.

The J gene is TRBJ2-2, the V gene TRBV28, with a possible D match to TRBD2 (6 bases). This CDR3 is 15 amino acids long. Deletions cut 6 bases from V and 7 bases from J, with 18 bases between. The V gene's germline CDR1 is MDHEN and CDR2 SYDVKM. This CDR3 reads CASRRSLYGGGELFF. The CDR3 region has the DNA TGTGCCAGCAGAAGGAGTTTATACGGGGGCGGGGAGCTGTTTTTT.

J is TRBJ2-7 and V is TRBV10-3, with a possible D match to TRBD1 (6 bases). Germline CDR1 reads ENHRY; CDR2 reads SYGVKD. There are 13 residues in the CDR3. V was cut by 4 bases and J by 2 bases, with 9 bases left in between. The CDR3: CAISGDTAYEQYF. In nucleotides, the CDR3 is TGTGCCATCAGTGGGGACACCGCCTACGAGCAGTACTTC.

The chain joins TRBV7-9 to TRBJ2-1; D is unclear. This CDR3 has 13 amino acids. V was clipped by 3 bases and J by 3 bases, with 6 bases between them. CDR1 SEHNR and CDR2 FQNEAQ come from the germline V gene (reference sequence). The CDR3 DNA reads TGTGCCAGCAGCTTTACGGGCTACAATGAGCAGTTCTTC. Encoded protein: CASSFTGYNEQFF.

CDR3 nucleotide sequence: TGTGCCAGCAGCATCTACGAGCAGTACTTC. Translation: CASSIYEQYF. The gene calls are TRBV2 and TRBJ2-7; D remains unclear. Germline CDR1 is SNHLY and CDR2 is FYNNEI. This CDR3 has 10 amino acids. V was pared by 6 bases and J by 3 bases, with 3 bases between.

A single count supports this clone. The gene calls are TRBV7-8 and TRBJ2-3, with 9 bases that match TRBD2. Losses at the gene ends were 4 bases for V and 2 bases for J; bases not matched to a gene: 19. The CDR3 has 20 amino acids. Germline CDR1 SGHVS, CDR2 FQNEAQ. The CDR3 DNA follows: TGTGCCAGCAGCTCCCCCGCGCGTGGGATTGAGCGGGAGGCCACAGATACGCAGTATTTT. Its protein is CASSSPARGIEREATDTQYF.

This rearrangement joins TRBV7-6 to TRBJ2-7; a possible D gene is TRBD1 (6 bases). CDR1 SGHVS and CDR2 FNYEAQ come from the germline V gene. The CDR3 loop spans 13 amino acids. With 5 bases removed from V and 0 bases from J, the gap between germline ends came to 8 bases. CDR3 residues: CASSGDNSYEQYF. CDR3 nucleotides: TGTGCCAGCAGCGGGGACAACTCCTACGAGCAGTACTTC.

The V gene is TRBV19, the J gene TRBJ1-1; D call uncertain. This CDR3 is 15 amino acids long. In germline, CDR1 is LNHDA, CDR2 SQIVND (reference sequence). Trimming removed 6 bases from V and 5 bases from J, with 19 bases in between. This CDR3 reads CASSSPTQRRTEAFF. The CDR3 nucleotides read TGTGCCAGTAGCTCTCCGACTCAAAGACGGACTGAAGCTTTCTTT.

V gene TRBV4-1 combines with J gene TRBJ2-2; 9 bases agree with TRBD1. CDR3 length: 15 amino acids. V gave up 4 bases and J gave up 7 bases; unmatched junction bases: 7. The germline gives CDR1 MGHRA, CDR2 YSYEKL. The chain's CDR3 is CASSLRQGGGGELFF. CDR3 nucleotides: TGCGCCAGCAGCCTGAGACAGGGGGGAGGCGGGGAGCTGTTTTTT.

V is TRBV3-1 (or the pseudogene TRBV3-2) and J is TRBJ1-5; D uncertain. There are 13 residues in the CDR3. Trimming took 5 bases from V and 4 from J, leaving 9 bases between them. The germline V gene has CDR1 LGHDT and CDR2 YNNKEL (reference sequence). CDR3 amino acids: CASSDNTNQPQHF. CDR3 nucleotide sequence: TGTGCCAGCAGCGACAATACGAATCAGCCCCAGCATTTT.

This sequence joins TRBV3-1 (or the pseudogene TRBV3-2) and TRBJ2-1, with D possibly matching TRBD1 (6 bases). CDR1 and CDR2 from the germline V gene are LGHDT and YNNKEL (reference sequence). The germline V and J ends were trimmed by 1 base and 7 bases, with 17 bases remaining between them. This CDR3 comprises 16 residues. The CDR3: CASSQAGHKYGNEQFF. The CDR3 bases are TGTGCCAGCAGCCAAGCGGGACATAAGTACGGGAATGAGCAGTTCTTC.

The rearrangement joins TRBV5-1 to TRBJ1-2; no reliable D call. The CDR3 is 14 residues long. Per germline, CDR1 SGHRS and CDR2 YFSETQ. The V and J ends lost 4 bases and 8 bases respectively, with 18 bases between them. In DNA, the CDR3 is TGCGCCAGCAGCCAGGCGGGTACGACGGGCGGCTACACCTTC. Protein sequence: CASSQAGTTGGYTF.

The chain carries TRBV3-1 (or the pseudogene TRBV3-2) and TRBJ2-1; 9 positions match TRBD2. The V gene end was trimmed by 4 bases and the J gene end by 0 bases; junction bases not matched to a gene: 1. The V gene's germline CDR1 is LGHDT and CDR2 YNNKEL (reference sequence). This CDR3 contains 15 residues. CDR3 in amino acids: CASSRSGSSYNEQFF. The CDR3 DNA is TGTGCCAGCAGCCGTAGCGGGAGCTCCTACAATGAGCAGTTCTTC.

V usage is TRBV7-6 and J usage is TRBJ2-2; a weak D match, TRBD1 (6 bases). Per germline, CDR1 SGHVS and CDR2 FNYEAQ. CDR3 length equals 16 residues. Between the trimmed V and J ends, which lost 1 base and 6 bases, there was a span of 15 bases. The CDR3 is CASSLDGTLVAGELFF. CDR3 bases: TGTGCCAGCAGCTTAGACGGGACATTAGTCGCCGGGGAGCTGTTTTTT.